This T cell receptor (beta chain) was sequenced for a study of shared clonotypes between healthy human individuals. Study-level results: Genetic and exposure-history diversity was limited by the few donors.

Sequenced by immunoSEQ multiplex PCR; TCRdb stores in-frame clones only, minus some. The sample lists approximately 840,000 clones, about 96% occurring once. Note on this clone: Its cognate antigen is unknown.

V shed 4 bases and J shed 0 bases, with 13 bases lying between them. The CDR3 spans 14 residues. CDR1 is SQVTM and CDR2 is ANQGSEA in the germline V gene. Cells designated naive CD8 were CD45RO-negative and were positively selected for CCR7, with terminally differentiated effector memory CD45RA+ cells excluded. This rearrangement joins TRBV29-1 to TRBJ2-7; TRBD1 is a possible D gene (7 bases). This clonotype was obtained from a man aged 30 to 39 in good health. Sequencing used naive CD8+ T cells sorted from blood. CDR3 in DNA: TGCAGCGTTGGACAGGGACTGAGCTCCTACGAGCAGTACTTC. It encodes CSVGQGLSSYEQYF.